The 3 T cell receptor beta chains given below trace back to one sample, sequenced in a study of cytomegalovirus exposure and HLA in healthy donors. Profiled with immunoSEQ multiplex PCR; TCRdb holds only in-frame clones, not every one. The repertoire includes over 150,000 clones, roughly 89% of them detected once, and 3% to 3.5% sits in the top ten. The sample taken for sequencing was PBMCs. Every receptor here comes from a woman in her late teens or twenties in good health and CMV-seropositive.

V usage is TRBV9 and J usage is TRBJ2-1; 10 bases map to TRBD2. J gave up 9 bases and V 0 bases, and 6 bases lay outside the gene matches. The CDR3 contains 15 residues. Looked up from germline, CDR1 is SGDLS and CDR2 is YYNGEE. The CDR3 DNA is TGTGCCAGCAGCGTAGCTAGCGGGAGCCCCGGTGAGCAGTTCTTC. As protein: CASSVASGSPGEQFF.

This CDR3 reads CASSTGTPLNTEAFF. CDR3 coding DNA: TGCGCCAGCAGTACCGGGACACCGTTGAACACTGAAGCTTTCTTT. The chain joins TRBV10-2 to TRBJ1-1; a possible D gene is TRBD1 (6 bases). Per germline, CDR1 WSHSY and CDR2 SAAADI. The ends were cut back, 5 bases at V and 0 bases at J, with 13 bases in the middle. The CDR3 length is 15 residues.

The J gene is TRBJ2-7, the V gene TRBV6-5; 9 bases are a match to TRBD1. The CDR3 extends over 15 amino acids. Trimming cost V 5 bases and J 3 bases; bases outside gene matches: 8. Germline-derived CDR1 and CDR2 are MNHEY and SVGAGI. The CDR3 protein is CASSPYGTGYYEQYF. Here the CDR3 DNA reads TGTGCCAGCAGTCCCTACGGGACAGGGTACTACGAGCAGTACTTC.